These T cell receptor beta chains were read from a single sample in a study of blood T cell repertoires in COVID-19. Some clones are missing from TCRdb's copy, which holds only in-frame ones; the method was immunoSEQ multiplex PCR. The sample shows 340,000 or so clones, around 85% of them seen only once. Sequencing was performed on PBMCs or T cells enriched from blood (not recorded which). The receptors derive from a woman aged 40 to 49 with acute COVID-19. The CDR3 runs from the conserved cysteine through the conserved F or W.

v_gene: TRBV10-3; CDR3aa: CAIRGTGQERDGYTF
v_gene: TRBV29-1; CDR3aa: CSVWTGHSGNTIYF
v_gene: TRBV11-3; CDR3aa: CASSLRQGPYNEQFF
v_gene: TRBV25-1; CDR3aa: CASSERAEAFF
v_gene: TRBV19; CDR3aa: CASSIHHILKQNTIYF
v_gene: TRBV5-1; CDR3aa: CASRGQGAYEQYF
v_gene: TRBV29-1; CDR3aa: CSVDRLMESEAFF
v_gene: TRBV7-9; CDR3aa: CASSQTQGGNTEAFF
v_gene: TRBV2; CDR3aa: CASRQGVNYGYTF
v_gene: TRBV7-9; CDR3aa: CASSWGLAGNEQFF
v_gene: TRBV9; CDR3aa: CASSVGPNYTLYF
v_gene: TRBV15; CDR3aa: CATSRTGGQGQPQHF
v_gene: TRBV7-7; CDR3aa: CASSPRTGGSSYNEQFF
v_gene: TRBV12-3/TRBV12-4; CDR3aa: CASSPDSYEQYF
v_gene: TRBV28; CDR3aa: CASRRQPKETGGGWNTEAFF
v_gene: TRBV12-3/TRBV12-4; CDR3aa: CASSPQGTYGYTF
v_gene: TRBV5-1; CDR3aa: CASSPADTQETQYF
v_gene: TRBV7-6; CDR3aa: CASSLFGAETGELFF
v_gene: TRBV5-1; CDR3aa: CASSLSGGTNTEAFF
v_gene: TRBV19; CDR3aa: CASRPDRTSNNEQFF
v_gene: TRBV7-9; CDR3aa: CASRGGQGLFNYGYTF
v_gene: TRBV13; CDR3aa: CASSLSDRRHTEAFF
v_gene: TRBV7-9; CDR3aa: CASSFDQGFTGELFF
v_gene: TRBV7-6; CDR3aa: CASSLTAGAGKGYTF
v_gene: TRBV19; CDR3aa: CASRLQGGQETQYF
v_gene: TRBV11-2; CDR3aa: CASSLDKRPSGSQETQYF
v_gene: TRBV7-9; CDR3aa: CASSPRFVQGASEAFF
v_gene: TRBV5-1; CDR3aa: CASSSGSLGLGYTF
v_gene: TRBV9; CDR3aa: CASSVGGSYNEQFF
v_gene: TRBV5-1; CDR3aa: CASSLGTHDNEQFF
v_gene: TRBV10-1; CDR3aa: CASGPGQVAQPQHF
v_gene: TRBV7-8; CDR3aa: CASSQDRSGGQPQHF
v_gene: TRBV24-1; CDR3aa: CATSDSPQGYTF
v_gene: TRBV4-3; CDR3aa: CASSQDVERNTEAFF
v_gene: TRBV7-2; CDR3aa: CASSRGGAESYEQYF
v_gene: TRBV3-1/TRBV3-2; CDR3aa: CASSQEGGSGNTIYF
v_gene: TRBV7-3; CDR3aa: CASSYHRDTEAFF
v_gene: TRBV11-1; CDR3aa: CASSLGYNQPQHF
v_gene: TRBV19; CDR3aa: CASSQGGEGNYGYTF
v_gene: TRBV18; CDR3aa: CASSRKSGEQYF
v_gene: TRBV24-1; CDR3aa: CATSDATGTAIYEQYF
v_gene: TRBV5-5; CDR3aa: CASSGTGAGGPQHF
v_gene: TRBV21-1; CDR3aa: CASSFPGLRRSETQYF
v_gene: TRBV19; CDR3aa: CASSPGSAPYGYTF
v_gene: TRBV7-2; CDR3aa: CASRQGLDYEQYF
v_gene: TRBV19; CDR3aa: CASTAGYSGANVLTF
v_gene: TRBV7-2; CDR3aa: CASSILQGTEAFF
v_gene: TRBV7-3; CDR3aa: CASSSTGGGEAFF
v_gene: TRBV5-8; CDR3aa: CASSFYAGQKFQETQYF
v_gene: TRBV18; CDR3aa: CASSPDRGDGYTF
v_gene: TRBV27; CDR3aa: CASSFRWAGGGYTGELFF
v_gene: TRBV5-1; CDR3aa: CASSWTTGTNTEAFF
v_gene: TRBV5-1; CDR3aa: CASSREGQGHAFF
v_gene: TRBV2; CDR3aa: CASSGGLVLYTDTQYF
v_gene: TRBV3-1/TRBV3-2; CDR3aa: CASLDVAGGPDTQYF